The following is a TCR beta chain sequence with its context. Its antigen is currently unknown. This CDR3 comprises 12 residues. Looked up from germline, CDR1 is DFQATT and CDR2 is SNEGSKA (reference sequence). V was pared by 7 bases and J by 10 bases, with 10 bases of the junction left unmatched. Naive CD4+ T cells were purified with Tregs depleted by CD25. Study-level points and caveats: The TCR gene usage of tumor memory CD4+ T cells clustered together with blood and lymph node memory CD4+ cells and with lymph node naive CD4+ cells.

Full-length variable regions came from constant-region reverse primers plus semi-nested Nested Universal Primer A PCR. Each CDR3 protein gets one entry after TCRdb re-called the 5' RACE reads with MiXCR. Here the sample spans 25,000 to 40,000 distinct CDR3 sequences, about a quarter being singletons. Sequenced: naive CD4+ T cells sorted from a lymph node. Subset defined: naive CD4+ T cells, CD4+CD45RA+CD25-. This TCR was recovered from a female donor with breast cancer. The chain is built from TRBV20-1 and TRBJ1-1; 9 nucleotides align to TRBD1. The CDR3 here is CSVDRQGVVAFF. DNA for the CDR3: TGCAGTGTCGATAGACAGGGGGTGGTAGCTTTCTTT.